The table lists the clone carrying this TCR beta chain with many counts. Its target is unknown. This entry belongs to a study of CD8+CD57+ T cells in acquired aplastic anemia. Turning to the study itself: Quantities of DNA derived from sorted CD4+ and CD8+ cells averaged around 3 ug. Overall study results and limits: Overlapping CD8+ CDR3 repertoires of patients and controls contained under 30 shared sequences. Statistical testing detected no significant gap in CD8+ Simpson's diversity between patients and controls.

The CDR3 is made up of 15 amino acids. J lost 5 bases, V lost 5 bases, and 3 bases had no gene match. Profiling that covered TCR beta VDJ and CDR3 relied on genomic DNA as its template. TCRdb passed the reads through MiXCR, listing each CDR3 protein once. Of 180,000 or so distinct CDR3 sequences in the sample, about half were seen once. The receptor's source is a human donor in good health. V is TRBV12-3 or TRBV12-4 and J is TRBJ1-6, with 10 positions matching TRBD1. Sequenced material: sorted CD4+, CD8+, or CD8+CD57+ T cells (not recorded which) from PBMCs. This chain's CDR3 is CASSRGTGDNSPLHF. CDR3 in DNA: TGTGCCAGCAGTAGAGGGACAGGGGATAATTCACCCCTCCACTTT.